Listed here are 29 T cell receptor beta chains from one sample, sequenced in a study of cytomegalovirus exposure and HLA in healthy donors. The primer mix had 60 Vbeta and 13 Jbeta primers. TCRdb keeps only in-frame clones here, not all; method: immunoSEQ multiplex PCR. The table lists roughly 120,000 clones, under 80% of them singletons. The sample was PBMCs. The receptors were gathered from a woman in her forties or fifties in good health and CMV-seropositive.

The chain joins TRBV5-8 to TRBJ2-5, with D perhaps TRBD2 (5 bases). Per germline, CDR1 SGHTS and CDR2 YDEGEE. Trimming cost V 3 bases and J 5 bases, with 26 bases left between them. The CDR3 spans 18 residues. CDR3 residues: CASSSIHAGVDPDETQYF. CDR3 sequence (DNA): TGTGCCAGCAGCTCCATTCATGCCGGGGTCGACCCGGACGAGACCCAGTACTTC.

This chain connects TRBV27 to TRBJ2-3; D is unclear. Trimming cost V 3 bases and J 4 bases, with 8 bases left between them. The CDR3 runs 13 residues. Germline V CDR1 and CDR2: MNHEY, SMNVEV (reference sequence). The CDR3 region is CASSFLSADTQYF. CDR3 in DNA: TGTGCCAGCAGTTTCTTGAGCGCAGATACGCAGTATTTT.

The CDR3, as DNA: TGTGCCAGCAGCGTTAGTTCCTTACCGGGACACACCTACAATGAGCAGTTCTTC. Translated, it gives CASSVSSLPGHTYNEQFF. The chain combines TRBV9 with TRBJ2-1; D is possibly TRBD1 (6 bases). The germline CDR1 and CDR2 sequences are SGDLS and YYNGEE. The CDR3 length is 18 residues. Trimming stripped 2 bases from V and 2 bases from J, with 20 bases between.

The J gene is TRBJ2-7, the V gene TRBV2; TRBD1 aligns across 8 bases. The CDR3 runs to 14 residues. CDR1 and CDR2 (germline): SNHLY, FYNNEI. J gave up 3 bases and V 6 bases, and 7 bases lay outside the gene matches. CDR3 nucleotides: TGTGCCAGCAGGATGATAGGACAGGGCTACGAGCAGTACTTC. Protein product: CASRMIGQGYEQYF.

The V gene is TRBV5-6, the J gene TRBJ2-3, with 8 bases fitting TRBD1. V was pared by 0 bases and J by 4 bases, with 7 bases of the junction left unmatched. Germline lookup yields CDR1 SGHDT and CDR2 YYEEEE. The CDR3 sequence is 16 residues long. In DNA, the CDR3 is TGTGCCAGCAGCTTGGGTGCAGGGGGCTGGGCAGATACGCAGTATTTT. As protein: CASSLGAGGWADTQYF. The full variable domain, rest sourced from reference TRBV5-6 and TRBJ2-3, is DAGVTQSPTHLIKTRGQQVTLRCSPKSGHDTVSWYQQALGQGPQFIFQYYEEEERQRGNFPDRFSGHQFPNYSSELNVNALLLGDSALYLCASSLGAGGWADTQYFGPGTRLTVL.

This chain's CDR3 is CASRQVAGGTEAFF. For the CDR3, the DNA is TGTGCCAGTAGGCAAGTAGCCGGGGGGACTGAAGCTTTCTTT. This sequence joins TRBV19 and TRBJ1-1, with D perhaps matching TRBD1 (5 bases). Trimming removed 6 bases at V and 5 bases at J, with 16 bases between. The germline CDR1 and CDR2 sequences are LNHDA and SQIVND (reference sequence). The CDR3 contains 14 residues. The full variable domain, completed using reference TRBV19 and TRBJ1-1, is DGGITQSPKYLFRKEGQNVTLSCEQNLNHDAMYWYRQDPGQGLRLIYYSQIVNDFQKGDIAEGYSVSREKKESFPLTVTSAQKNPTAFYLCASRQVAGGTEAFFGQGTRLTVV.

This chain links TRBV4-3 with TRBJ1-1; no definite D call. The germline V gene has CDR1 LGHNA and CDR2 YSLEER. This CDR3 region has 13 residues. The V and J ends lost 5 bases and 1 base respectively, with 8 bases between them. The CDR3 region has the DNA TGCGCCAGCAGCTCGACATCGAACACTGAAGCTTTCTTT. Protein sequence: CASSSTSNTEAFF.

The chain joins TRBV5-4 to TRBJ1-2, with D perhaps matching TRBD1 (5 bases). Per germline, CDR1 SGHNT and CDR2 YYREEE (reference sequence). V was cut by 4 bases and J by 2 bases, with 12 bases left in between. This CDR3 contains 14 residues. The CDR3 spells CASSRGGSNYGYTF. The CDR3 nucleotides read TGTGCCAGCAGCCGGGGGGGGTCCAACTATGGCTACACCTTC.

This clone was seen a handful of times. V usage is TRBV5-4 and J usage is TRBJ1-2; 8 bases align to TRBD1. Per the germline V gene, CDR1 is SGHNT and CDR2 is YYREEE (reference sequence). V was clipped by 2 bases and J by 8 bases; unmatched bases: 8. The CDR3 has 14 amino acids. For the CDR3, the DNA is TGTGCCAGCAGCTTCGGACAGGGAGCGGGCGGCTACACCTTC. Protein sequence: CASSFGQGAGGYTF.

This chain uses TRBV18 with TRBJ1-4; D perhaps matches TRBD1 (6 bases). Trimming stripped 2 bases from V and 0 bases from J, with 19 bases between. Germline CDR1 KGHSH, CDR2 LQKENI. The CDR3 contains 19 residues. This CDR3 is CASSPYLLQGRTTNEKLFF. The CDR3 nucleotides read TGTGCCAGCTCACCATATTTATTACAGGGACGTACAACTAATGAAAAACTGTTTTTT.

V gene TRBV5-1 combines with J gene TRBJ1-1, with 9 nucleotides matching TRBD1. Losses at the gene ends were 4 bases for V and 5 bases for J; bases not matched to a gene: 6. Germline V gene lookup returns CDR1 SGHRS and CDR2 YFSETQ. The CDR3 contains 14 residues. CDR3 region: CASSPDRGRTEAFF. CDR3 DNA: TGCGCCAGCAGCCCGGACAGGGGCAGGACTGAAGCTTTCTTT.

CDR3: CSVRTGMGTQYF. The CDR3 coding sequence is TGCAGCGTTCGGACAGGGATGGGGACCCAGTACTTC. The chain is built from TRBV29-1 and TRBJ2-5; 8 nucleotides agree with TRBD1. V gave up 5 bases and J gave up 7 bases; unmatched junction bases: 6. CDR3 size: 12 residues. In germline, CDR1 is SQVTM, CDR2 ANQGSEA. Using reference TRBV29-1 and TRBJ2-5 for the parts outside the CDR3, the full variable domain is SAVISQKPSRDICQRGTSLTIQCQVDSQVTMMFWYRQQPGQSLTLIATANQGSEATYESGFVIDKFPISRPNLTFSTLTVSNMSPEDSSIYLCSVRTGMGTQYFGPGTRLLVL.

This clone was found once. This rearrangement joins TRBV7-2 to TRBJ2-5; 10 bases are shared with TRBD2. V trimming: 8 bases; J trimming: 3 bases; junction bases outside the gene matches: 9. CDR3 size: 15 residues. Germline values: CDR1 SGHTA, CDR2 FQGNSA. The CDR3, as DNA: TGTGCCAGCGGCCCACTAGCGGGGAAGGAAGAGACCCAGTACTTC. Its protein is CASGPLAGKEETQYF.

The chain uses TRBV7-2 and TRBJ1-1; D remains ambiguous. V was trimmed by 8 bases and J by 1 base, leaving 11 bases between them. The length of the CDR3 is 13 residues. Per germline, CDR1 SGHTA and CDR2 FQGNSA. The CDR3 nucleotides are TGTGCCAGCCTGATAAACAGGAACACTGAAGCTTTCTTT. Amino acids: CASLINRNTEAFF.

With respect to this clone: Different DNA sequences within this sample yield the same CDR3. The chain is built from TRBV4-3 and TRBJ2-7, with D perhaps TRBD1 (6 bases). The CDR3 is 16 residues long. Trimming took off 3 bases at V and 4 bases at J, with 19 bases between the two ends. Germline V gene sequence: CDR1 LGHNA, CDR2 YSLEER. CDR3 sequence (DNA): TGCGCCAGCAGCCAGGATCTAAATGGGGGCTGGTACGAGCAGTACTTC. As protein: CASSQDLNGGWYEQYF.

The chain recombines TRBV5-1 with TRBJ2-2, with D maybe TRBD1 (6 bases). The V end lost 7 bases, the J end lost 3 bases, and 13 bases lay between the germline ends. Germline V gene data show CDR1 as SGHRS and CDR2 as YFSETQ. The CDR3 contains 14 residues. The CDR3, as DNA: TGCGCCAGCGGAACAGGGACCGACACCGGGGAGCTGTTTTTT. The encoded protein is CASGTGTDTGELFF.

The rearrangement uses TRBV6-6 and TRBJ2-7; no clear D gene. The CDR3 consists of 13 residues. V dropped 4 bases and J dropped 2 bases, with 9 bases sitting between them. Germline V gives CDR1 MNHNY, CDR2 SVGAGI (reference sequence). In nucleotides, the CDR3 is TGTGCCAGCAGTTCCTCGAGAGCCTACGAGCAGTACTTC. Amino acid sequence: CASSSSRAYEQYF.

The CDR3 here is CASSVGQPGGEQYF. The CDR3 DNA sequence: TGTGCCAGCAGCGTAGGACAGCCGGGCGGCGAGCAGTACTTC. The chain recombines TRBV9 with TRBJ2-7; a weak D match, TRBD1 (5 bases). CDR3 length: 14 residues. The germline V gene has CDR1 SGDLS and CDR2 YYNGEE. V gave up 0 bases and J gave up 6 bases, with 13 bases separating them. Complete variable domain (other parts from reference TRBV9 and TRBJ2-7): DSGVTQTPKHLITATGQRVTLRCSPRSGDLSVYWYQQSLDQGLQFLIQYYNGEERAKGNILERFSAQQFPDLHSELNLSSLELGDSALYFCASSVGQPGGEQYFGPGTRLTVT.

The chain has TRBV10-1 and TRBJ2-1; 8 nucleotides align to TRBD2. J gave up 7 bases and V 10 bases, and 9 bases lay outside the gene matches. CDR3 length: 13 amino acids. Germline-derived CDR1 and CDR2 are WNHNN and SYGVQD (reference sequence). The CDR3 sequence: CATGGGWGNEQFF. In nucleotides, the CDR3 is TGCGCCACCGGGGGGGGTTGGGGGAATGAGCAGTTCTTC.

The J gene is TRBJ2-3, the V gene TRBV7-6; 11 nucleotides agree with TRBD2. This CDR3 spans 17 amino acids. Germline loops: CDR1 SGHVS, CDR2 FNYEAQ. The J segment lost 6 bases and the V segment lost 7 bases, leaving 15 bases of the junction unmatched. This CDR3 reads CASIAPWLAGGGDTQYF. In DNA form, the CDR3 reads TGTGCCAGCATAGCACCTTGGCTAGCGGGGGGCGGGGATACGCAGTATTTT.

This clone occurred a few times. The chain uses TRBV2 and TRBJ1-1, with D tentatively TRBD1 (5 bases). V lost 5 bases and J 6 bases, leaving 13 bases between the germline ends. Germline V gene sequence: CDR1 SNHLY, CDR2 FYNNEI. CDR3 length: 13 residues. CDR3: CASSQGGLSEAFF. CDR3 in DNA: TGTGCCAGCAGTCAGGGTGGGTTGTCTGAAGCTTTCTTT.

The chain has TRBV2 and TRBJ1-3, with a tentative D call TRBD1 (5 bases). Germline V gene lookup returns CDR1 SNHLY and CDR2 FYNNEI. V was shortened by 3 bases and J by 0 bases, with 9 bases between the two germline ends. The CDR3 is made up of 15 amino acids. The CDR3 nucleotides read TGTGCCAGCAGTGAGGGCAGGGCCTCTGGAAACACCATATATTTT. The encoded protein is CASSEGRASGNTIYF.

This chain joins TRBV29-1 and TRBJ2-3; 12 bases are a match to TRBD2. V shed 5 bases, J shed 4 bases, and the junction held 7 bases outside the gene matches. Per the germline V gene, CDR1 is SQVTM and CDR2 is ANQGSEA. The CDR3 length is 15 residues. CDR3 amino acids: CSVNGLAGRADTQYF. The CDR3 region has the DNA TGCAGCGTTAATGGACTAGCGGGGCGGGCAGATACGCAGTATTTT.

Note on this clone: At one end the junction does not follow the germline gene, possibly because of a read error. The rearrangement links TRBV19 to TRBJ2-5, with no clear D. This CDR3 is built from 13 residues. Germline-derived CDR1 and CDR2 are LNHDA and SQIVND (reference sequence). DNA for the CDR3: TGTGCCAGTGGTATCCCAGGCCGTGAGACCCAGTACTTC. As protein: CASGIPGRETQYF.

The rearrangement uses TRBV6-1 and TRBJ2-7, with D tentatively TRBD2 (6 bases). CDR1 is MNHNS and CDR2 is SASEGT in the germline V gene. Trimming pared 2 bases from V and 5 bases from J, leaving 13 bases between. There are 14 residues in the CDR3. CDR3 coding DNA: TGTGCCAGCAGTGAAAGGGGCTGGGGGGACGAGCAGTACTTC. Its translation is CASSERGWGDEQYF.

V and J are TRBV11-1 and TRBJ2-1, with TRBD2 matching over 12 bases. The CDR3 sequence is 16 residues long. Germline-derived CDR1 and CDR2 are SGHAT and FQDESV (reference sequence). V lost 2 bases to trimming and J lost 8 bases; unmatched junction nucleotides: 7. The CDR3 spells CASSLTTSGSFDEQFF. DNA of the CDR3: TGTGCCAGCAGCTTAACGACTAGCGGGAGTTTTGATGAGCAGTTCTTC.

V and J are TRBV7-6 and TRBJ2-2; TRBD2 matches 15 bases. V was clipped by 5 bases and J by 1 base; unmatched bases: 5. From germline, CDR1 is SGHVS and CDR2 FNYEAQ. CDR3 length equals 18 residues. CDR3 amino acids: CASSQGLAGGQNTGELFF. The CDR3 DNA follows: TGTGCCAGCAGCCAGGGACTAGCGGGGGGTCAGAACACCGGGGAGCTGTTTTTT.

Only a few counts were recorded for this clone. The chain has TRBV7-9 and TRBJ1-1; 7 nucleotides agree with TRBD1. V lost 1 base, J lost 14 bases, and 10 bases stayed unmatched. The CDR3 runs to 13 residues. Germline V gene sequence: CDR1 SEHNR, CDR2 FQNEAQ (reference sequence). Here the CDR3 reads CASSLGVTGFHFF. In DNA, the CDR3 is TGTGCCAGCAGCTTAGGTGTGACAGGGTTCCACTTCTTT.

This chain links TRBV5-1 with TRBJ2-1, with 7 bases matching TRBD1. The germline V gene has CDR1 SGHRS and CDR2 YFSETQ. V dropped 0 bases and J dropped 5; count of bases not matched to a gene: 2. The length of the CDR3 is 14 residues. CDR3 loop: CASSLGGTDNEQFF. The CDR3, as DNA: TGCGCCAGCAGCTTGGGGGGGACAGACAATGAGCAGTTCTTC.